Each of the 30 T cell receptor beta chains below was sequenced from the same sample in a study of T cell repertoires in cytomegalovirus infection. TCRdb used MiXCR to reprocess the reads, holding one entry per CDR3 protein. Here the sample spans approximately 910,000 distinct CDR3 sequences, 25% to 40% being singletons. These receptors have no identified antigens. The sample was cultured CD8+ T cells from PBMCs, taken from culture after CMV antigen stimulation. The source is a human donor in good health (CMV status not recorded). Some clones in this sample may be carry-over from other donors' samples.

This clonotype occurred a few times. The CDR3 protein is CASSQEEIGRLEQFF. The CDR3 DNA reads TGCGCCAGCAGCCAAGAGGAGATAGGGCGACTTGAGCAGTTCTTC. V is TRBV4-1 and J is TRBJ2-1; D is undetermined. This CDR3 has 15 residues. Germline V CDR1 and CDR2: MGHRA, YSYEKL. Trimming pared 0 bases from V and 9 bases from J, leaving 15 bases between.

The V and J genes are TRBV6-5 and TRBJ1-1; D ambiguous. Germline V CDR1 and CDR2: MNHEY, SVGAGI. CDR3 length: 17 amino acids. Trimming took off 0 bases at V and 4 bases at J, with 18 bases between the two ends. This CDR3 is CASSYSRVPDPGTEAFF. The CDR3 nucleotides are TGTGCCAGCAGTTACTCGAGGGTCCCAGATCCGGGCACTGAAGCTTTCTTT.

For the CDR3, the DNA is TGCGCCAGCAGCCAACCGTATTCGGGTGGCGGGGGGGACAATGAGCAGTTCTTC. This codes for CASSQPYSGGGGDNEQFF. The chain links TRBV4-1 to TRBJ2-1, with TRBD2 matching 9 bases. This CDR3 comprises 18 residues. The germline V gene has CDR1 MGHRA and CDR2 YSYEKL. The V and J ends lost 2 bases and 5 bases, in that order; junction bases with no gene match: 13.

J is TRBJ1-5 and V is TRBV15; D ambiguous. V lost 3 bases and J 4 bases, leaving 4 bases between the germline ends. Germline V gene data show CDR1 as LNHNV and CDR2 as YYDKDF (reference sequence). This CDR3 comprises 12 residues. The CDR3: CATSSINQPQHF. The CDR3 region has the DNA TGTGCCACCAGCAGCATTAATCAGCCCCAGCATTTT.

The table lists this clonotype with many counts. The chain combines TRBV7-9 with TRBJ2-4; 7 bases match TRBD1. The germline CDR1 and CDR2 sequences are SEHNR and FQNEAQ (reference sequence). The CDR3 contains 16 residues. J was trimmed by 0 bases and V by 5 bases; bases with no gene match: 7. CDR3: CASSPGTDLAKNIQYF. The CDR3 bases are TGTGCCAGCAGCCCAGGGACAGATCTAGCCAAAAACATTCAGTACTTC.

This clonotype was counted only a few times. The chain carries TRBV12-3 or TRBV12-4 and TRBJ1-1; D remains unclear. Trimming left V 5 bases short and J 8 bases short, with 12 bases between. This CDR3 is built from 12 residues. CDR3: CASSPSLAEAFF. CDR3 coding DNA: TGTGCCAGCAGTCCGTCCCTGGCCGAAGCTTTCTTT.

V is TRBV6-5 and J is TRBJ2-5; D possibly corresponds to TRBD1 (6 bases). This CDR3 is 13 amino acids long. In germline, CDR1 is MNHEY, CDR2 SVGAGI. V gave up 5 bases and J gave up 5 bases, with 12 bases separating them. The CDR3 DNA follows: TGTGCCAGCAGTCGCTCTAGGGGGGAGACCCAGTACTTC. Translation gives CASSRSRGETQYF.

This clonotype has just a few counts. CDR3: CASSGPLGGAYNEQFF. For the CDR3, the DNA is TGCGCCAGCAGTGGCCCCTTAGGGGGCGCCTACAATGAGCAGTTCTTC. The J gene is TRBJ2-1, the V gene TRBV10-2; the match to TRBD1 covers 7 bases. This CDR3 is built from 16 residues. Germline V gene data show CDR1 as WSHSY and CDR2 as SAAADI. V shed 4 bases, J shed 2 bases, and the junction held 8 bases outside the gene matches.

This clonotype was seen only once. The rearrangement joins TRBV25-1 to TRBJ2-2, with 11 bases lining up with TRBD2. Germline V lookup: CDR1 MGHDK, CDR2 SYGVNS. Germline trimming cut 5 bases from V and 0 bases from J; bases unmatched to any gene: 14. The CDR3 consists of 20 residues. The CDR3 spells CASSPYRLAGRIANTGELFF. CDR3 in DNA: TGTGCCAGCAGTCCCTACCGACTAGCGGGGCGTATCGCGAACACCGGGGAGCTGTTTTTT.

A note on this clonotype: The junction and the germline gene differ at one end; a read error may be behind it. The rearrangement uses TRBV6-8 and TRBJ2-7; D ambiguous. Germline-derived CDR1 and CDR2 are MNHGY and SAAAGT. The length of the CDR3 is 13 residues. The chain's CDR3 is CANSYSIGDEQYF. In DNA form, the CDR3 reads TGTGCCAACAGTTACTCGATTGGGGACGAGCAGTACTTC.

The rearrangement uses TRBV5-6 and TRBJ2-7; D remains ambiguous. Germline V lookup: CDR1 SGHDT, CDR2 YYEEEE. Trimming stripped 4 bases from V and 2 bases from J, with 16 bases between. This CDR3 is 15 amino acids long. The CDR3 DNA is TGTGCCAGCAGCCCATGGTCCGCGACACCCTACGAGCAGTACGTC. This gives the protein CASSPWSATPYEQYV.

The chain employs TRBV6-1 and TRBJ1-2; 7 positions match TRBD1. V was clipped by 3 bases and J by 7 bases; unmatched bases: 8. Per germline, CDR1 MNHNS and CDR2 SASEGT. The CDR3 runs 14 residues. DNA for the CDR3: TGTGCCAGCAGTGATTATCTAGGGGGCAGTGGCTACACCTTC. It yields the protein CASSDYLGGSGYTF.

This clonotype was seen at least ten times. The chain has TRBV7-9 and TRBJ1-1, with D possibly matching TRBD1 (6 bases). Trimming left V 5 bases short and J 3 bases short, with 13 bases between. This CDR3 is 14 amino acids long. CDR1 and CDR2 (germline): SEHNR, FQNEAQ (reference sequence). The CDR3, as DNA: TGTGCCAGCAGCCACAGGGAGGGAGACACTGAAGCTTTCTTT. Residues: CASSHREGDTEAFF. Drawing the rest from reference TRBV7-9 and TRBJ1-1, the complete variable domain is DTGVSQNPRHKITKRGQNVTFRCDPISEHNRLYWYRQTLGQGPEFLTYFQNEAQLEKSRLLSDRFSAERPKGSFSTLEIQRTEQGDSAMYLCASSHREGDTEAFFGQGTRLTVV.

This clonotype was counted a few times. V usage is TRBV28 and J usage is TRBJ2-3, with 10 bases aligning to TRBD2. Per germline, CDR1 MDHEN and CDR2 SYDVKM. J was trimmed by 1 base and V by 3 bases; bases with no gene match: 4. The CDR3 has 16 residues. Written as DNA, the CDR3 is TGTGCCAGCAGTTTTCTAGCGGGGGAGCGCACAGATACGCAGTATTTT. Its translation is CASSFLAGERTDTQYF.

With regard to this clonotype: The junction departs from the called germline gene at one end, perhaps through a read error. The rearrangement uses TRBV7-9 and TRBJ1-2; no clear D. Germline V CDR1 and CDR2: SEHNR, FQNEAQ (reference sequence). The CDR3 is 11 residues long. CDR3: CASSSPQSESF. The CDR3 DNA reads TGTGCCAGCAGCAGTCCCCAGAGTGAGTCCTTC.

This clonotype appeared many times. J is TRBJ2-1 and V is TRBV7-2, with 10 nucleotides matching TRBD1. This CDR3 is built from 18 residues. V dropped 5 bases and J dropped 11; count of bases not matched to a gene: 21. Germline CDR1 reads SGHTA; CDR2 reads FQGNSA. Here the CDR3 reads CASSAGTGDTVTRSQQFF. Written as DNA, the CDR3 is TGTGCCAGCAGCGCGGGGACAGGGGACACCGTTACTCGTTCCCAGCAGTTCTTC.

This clonotype came up a few times. The gene calls are TRBV4-1 and TRBJ1-1; TRBD1 might be the D (5 bases). The germline V gene has CDR1 MGHRA and CDR2 YSYEKL. Trimming left V 1 base short and J 3 bases short, with 9 bases between. This CDR3 has 14 residues. Written as DNA, the CDR3 is TGCGCCAGCAGCCAAGCGTGGGGGGACACTGAAGCTTTCTTT. It specifies CASSQAWGDTEAFF.

This clonotype was recorded at least ten times. The J gene is TRBJ2-7, the V gene TRBV6-5, with D tentatively TRBD1 (5 bases). This CDR3 has 13 amino acids. V was pared by 2 bases and J by 2 bases, with 7 bases between. Germline V gene lookup returns CDR1 MNHEY and CDR2 SVGAGI. CDR3: CASSYQGTYEQYF. Written as DNA, the CDR3 is TGTGCCAGCAGTTACCAGGGAACCTACGAGCAGTACTTC.

The chain combines TRBV5-4 with TRBJ1-1; no reliable D call. V lost 4 bases and J 2 bases, leaving 12 bases between the germline ends. CDR1 and CDR2 from the germline V gene are SGHNT and YYREEE (reference sequence). The length of the CDR3 is 14 residues. The CDR3 region has the DNA TGTGCCAGCAGCGTTCAGGTTTCCAACACTGAAGCTTTCTTT. Translation gives CASSVQVSNTEAFF.

The chain carries TRBV7-9 and TRBJ2-1, with 7 bases identical to TRBD2. CDR1 is SEHNR, CDR2 FQNEAQ, per germline (reference sequence). The V segment lost 7 bases and the J segment 2 bases; nucleotides outside the gene matches: 5. CDR3 size: 14 residues. In nucleotides, the CDR3 is TGTGCCAGCACCCAACTAGCGCCCTACAATGAGCAGTTCTTC. Protein sequence: CASTQLAPYNEQFF. The complete variable domain, with remaining parts taken from reference TRBV7-9 and TRBJ2-1, reads DTGVSQNPRHKITKRGQNVTFRCDPISEHNRLYWYRQTLGQGPEFLTYFQNEAQLEKSRLLSDRFSAERPKGSFSTLEIQRTEQGDSAMYLCASTQLAPYNEQFFGPGTRLTVL.

This clonotype was seen a handful of times. The chain employs TRBV7-6 and TRBJ2-7, with D maybe TRBD2 (5 bases). Deletions cut 3 bases from V and 3 bases from J, with 15 bases between. The V gene's germline CDR1 is SGHVS and CDR2 FNYEAQ. The CDR3 consists of 15 residues. The CDR3 sequence: CASSFEPGSIYEQYV. CDR3 DNA sequence: TGTGCCAGCAGCTTTGAACCGGGATCCATCTACGAGCAGTACGTC.

CDR3 sequence reads: CASSAGHPEEQYF. CDR3 bases: TGCGCCAGCAGCGCGGGACACCCTGAGGAGCAGTACTTC. The chain combines TRBV4-1 with TRBJ2-7; D assignment may be TRBD1 or TRBD2 (6 bases each). The CDR3 totals 13 residues. Trimming removed 5 bases from V and 7 bases from J, with 15 bases in between. Germline V gives CDR1 MGHRA, CDR2 YSYEKL.

In this sample, this clonotype turned up many times. The rearrangement uses TRBV5-1 and TRBJ2-6, with 8 bases identical to TRBD1. In germline, CDR1 is SGHRS, CDR2 YFSETQ. J gave up 0 bases and V 0 bases, and 5 bases lay outside the gene matches. The CDR3 totals 18 residues. CDR3: CASSLADRAISGANVLTF. The CDR3 DNA is TGCGCCAGCAGCTTGGCGGACAGGGCGATCTCTGGGGCCAACGTCCTGACTTTC. The whole variable domain, filled in from reference TRBV5-1 and TRBJ2-6, reads KAGVTQTPRYLIKTRGQQVTLSCSPISGHRSVSWYQQTPGQGLQFLFEYFSETQRNKGNFPGRFSGRQFSNSRSEMNVSTLELGDSALYLCASSLADRAISGANVLTFGAGSRLTVL.

This chain connects TRBV6-6 to TRBJ2-5; 9 nucleotides agree with TRBD2. Per germline, CDR1 MNHNY and CDR2 SVGAGI (reference sequence). The CDR3 covers 15 residues. Trimming took 2 bases from V and 5 from J; bases not matched to a gene: 6. In DNA form, the CDR3 reads TGTGCCAGCAGTTACGAAGCGGGGGGCCTGGAGACCCAGTACTTC. Amino acids: CASSYEAGGLETQYF.

This sequence joins TRBV7-8 and TRBJ1-1, with D possibly matching TRBD1 (5 bases). Germline loops: CDR1 SGHVS, CDR2 FQNEAQ. V was shortened by 2 bases and J by 0 bases, with 13 bases between the two germline ends. The CDR3 covers 16 residues. The CDR3 spells CASSLSPGLMNTEAFF. The CDR3 nucleotides are TGTGCCAGCAGCTTAAGTCCAGGGCTCATGAACACTGAAGCTTTCTTT.

This clonotype was observed at least ten times. V usage is TRBV12-3 or TRBV12-4 and J usage is TRBJ2-3; 13 bases match TRBD2. V was pared by 4 bases and J by 0 bases, with 7 bases of the junction left unmatched. The CDR3 runs 18 residues. The CDR3 loop reads CASSSRLAGGASTDTQYF. CDR3 in DNA: TGTGCCAGCAGTTCCCGACTAGCGGGGGGTGCTAGCACAGATACGCAGTATTTT.

This clonotype was detected many times. The chain joins TRBV12-3 or TRBV12-4 to TRBJ2-7; D might be TRBD2 (6 bases). Deletions cut 5 bases from V and 9 bases from J, with 17 bases between. This CDR3 has 13 residues. The DNA for the CDR3 is TGTGCCAGCAGTCCGGGACTGAATCAAGGGCAGTACTTC. Protein product: CASSPGLNQGQYF.

The chain employs TRBV6-5 and TRBJ2-7; D remains unclear. Germline-derived CDR1 and CDR2 are MNHEY and SVGAGI. The V end was cut by 0 bases, the J end by 9 bases, with 18 bases between. The CDR3 has 15 amino acids. CDR3 in amino acids: CASSYSYVALGGQYF. DNA of the CDR3: TGTGCCAGCAGTTACTCGTACGTGGCCCTCGGTGGGCAGTACTTC.

This clonotype was counted at least ten times. The rearrangement uses TRBV7-9 and TRBJ2-2; a possible D gene is TRBD1 (6 bases). V lost 9 bases to trimming and J lost 3 bases, with 23 bases between them. In germline, CDR1 is SEHNR, CDR2 FQNEAQ (reference sequence). There are 17 residues in the CDR3. The CDR3 nucleotides are TGTGCCAGTTACGGGACAACTAAGGACCTTTACACCGGGGAGCTGTTTTTT. Its protein is CASYGTTKDLYTGELFF.

The count of this clonotype is one. The V and J genes are TRBV7-6 and TRBJ2-2; possible D gene TRBD1, 5 bases. V was trimmed by 0 bases and J by 7 bases, leaving 12 bases between them. The CDR3 length is 15 residues. The V gene's germline CDR1 is SGHVS and CDR2 FNYEAQ. The CDR3 DNA is TGTGCCAGCAGCTTAGCTGCAGGGCTAAGCGGGGAGCTGTTTTTT. Translating it yields CASSLAAGLSGELFF.